A selection of T cell receptor beta chains follows, all from one sample in a study of identical twins. Via MiXCR, TCRdb re-called the 5' RACE reads, giving one row per CDR3 protein. This sample has about 240,000 distinct CDR3 sequences, with around 7.6% found just once. These data also featured in a second study, about yellow fever vaccine responses in identical twins.

Sequencing was carried out using CD8+ T cells sorted from blood. The origin of the receptors is a woman between 18 and 30 years old in good health. CDR3s include the opening cysteine and the closing phenylalanine or tryptophan. The D gene is left open where the match is weak. Expanded clones are given a class, and other clones once, few, many or no size at all.

- | many | TRBJ2-5 | TRBV6-2/TRBV6-3 | CASSYSSSPETQYF | TGTGCCAGCAGTTACTCTAGTAGCCCAGAGACCCAGTACTTC
TRBD1 | - | TRBJ2-7 | TRBV7-8 | CASSRIPSTGGLSYEQYF | TGTGCCAGCAGCCGTATCCCTTCGACAGGGGGTCTCTCCTACGAGCAGTACTTC
TRBD2 | few | TRBJ2-4 | TRBV2 | CASSEGLAGVKGNIQYF | TGTGCCAGCAGTGAAGGACTAGCGGGAGTTAAGGGAAACATTCAGTACTTC
TRBD2 | few | TRBJ2-7 | TRBV6-1 | CATQAGAVRNEQYF | TGTGCCACCCAGGCGGGAGCGGTTCGTAACGAGCAGTACTTC
TRBD1 | many | TRBJ2-1 | TRBV29-1 | CSADQGGTGKFEQFF | TGCAGCGCCGACCAAGGGGGGACAGGGAAGTTTGAGCAGTTCTTC
- | - | TRBJ2-3 | TRBV9 | CASSVESSGTLEGQYF | TGTGCCAGCAGCGTAGAATCTTCCGGGACTCTGGAAGGGCAGTATTTT
- | - | TRBJ2-2 | TRBV5-5 | CASSLGLENTGELFF | TGTGCCAGCAGCTTGGGACTAGAGAACACCGGGGAGCTGTTTTTT
TRBD2 | few | TRBJ2-3 | TRBV11-2 | CASSLTSGKSDTQYF | TGTGCCAGCAGCTTAACTAGCGGGAAATCAGATACGCAGTATTTT
- | - | TRBJ2-2 | TRBV7-9 | CASSLGRADTGELFF | TGTGCCAGCAGCTTGGGTAGGGCGGACACCGGGGAGCTGTTTTTT
TRBD1 | - | TRBJ1-1 | TRBV20-1 | CSARDRDRSDPEAFF | TGCAGTGCTAGAGATCGGGACAGGTCAGATCCGGAAGCTTTCTTT
- | - | TRBJ2-1 | TRBV16 | CASSPFTGSYNEQFF | TGTGCCAGCAGCCCCTTTACAGGGTCCTACAATGAGCAGTTCTTC
- | many | TRBJ2-5 | TRBV4-1 | CASSQGTADRGETQYF | TGCGCCAGCAGCCAAGGGACAGCAGACAGAGGAGAGACCCAGTACTTC
- | few | TRBJ1-1 | TRBV9 | CASSVFDSSNTEAFF | TGTGCCAGCAGCGTATTTGATTCCTCGAACACTGAAGCTTTCTTT
TRBD2 | - | TRBJ2-1 | TRBV7-6 | CASTISPGLAPTAHNEQFF | TGTGCCAGCACCATCTCACCGGGACTAGCGCCAACGGCCCACAATGAGCAGTTCTTC
TRBD1 | few | TRBJ2-5 | TRBV4-1 | CASSQDMGQVETQYF | TGCGCCAGCAGCCAAGATATGGGACAGGTGGAGACCCAGTACTTC
TRBD2 | many | TRBJ2-7 | TRBV6-1 | CASSGGERGGGYEQYF | TGTGCCAGCAGTGGGGGTGAGCGGGGGGGAGGCTACGAGCAGTACTTC
- | few | TRBJ2-7 | TRBV5-1 | CASSLDGSHEQYF | TGCGCCAGCAGCTTGGACGGGTCCCACGAGCAGTACTTC
- | - | TRBJ2-7 | TRBV4-1 | CASSQSRVSYEQYF | TGCGCCAGCAGCCAAAGTAGGGTTTCCTACGAGCAGTACTTC
- | many | TRBJ2-7 | TRBV27 | CATSKTVSYEQYF | TGTGCCACCTCGAAGACGGTTTCCTACGAGCAGTACTTC